The present T cell receptor (beta chain) was sequenced within a study of shared T cell receptors in the human thymus. The CDR3 sequence is 17 residues long. With V trimmed by 8 bases and J by 0 bases, 12 bases remained unmatched. Germline CDR1 is MRHNA and CDR2 is SNTAGT. Repertoires were generated with immunoSEQ multiplex PCR, while TCRdb's copy carries only in-frame clones and drops some. Of around 340,000 clones listed, approximately 95% are singletons. The rearrangement uses TRBV6-4 and TRBJ2-3; 9 bases match TRBD2. Sequenced material: thymocytes. The TCR was taken from a human donor. The CDR3 protein is CASGPTSGQTSTDTQYF. CDR3 in DNA: TGTGCCAGCGGTCCGACTAGCGGACAGACTAGCACAGATACGCAGTATTTT.